The clone carrying this T cell receptor (beta chain) was recorded at least ten times. Sample-barcoded 5' priming and a J-beta primer mix drove a second PCR of roughly 6 to 12 cycles. Tags on each cDNA molecule came from a template-switch adaptor with 12 random nucleotides. TCRdb fed the 5' RACE reads into MiXCR, producing one record per CDR3 protein. This sample has 1.5 million to 2 million distinct CDR3 sequences, with roughly 30% found just once. Caucasian individuals from Russia who were healthy and aged about 6 to 95 acted as donors. Researchers report isolating at least 6 million PBMCs per sample. Total RNA, at least 5 micrograms per sample, was extracted from PBMCs. The data belong to a study of blood T cells in healthy people across ages. The TCR was taken from a woman aged 25 to 39 in good health. The sequenced sample consisted of blood.

CDR3 sequence: CSAGPVGDEKLFF. The CDR3 coding sequence is TGCAGTGCGGGCCCGGTGGGGGATGAAAAACTGTTTTTT. The rearrangement links TRBV20-1 to TRBJ1-4, with D perhaps matching TRBD1 (5 bases). Germline CDR1 reads DFQATT; CDR2 reads SNEGSKA (reference sequence). This CDR3 spans 13 amino acids. The V end lost 6 bases, the J end lost 6 bases, and 14 bases lay between the germline ends.